This is a list of T cell receptor beta chains from one sample in a study of blood T cell repertoires in COVID-19. Clones were sequenced by immunoSEQ multiplex PCR, and TCRdb holds only the in-frame ones, with some missing. This table holds some 87,000 clones, about 78% found once. Sequenced input: peripheral blood. Receptor source: a man aged 50-60 years who had recovered from COVID-19. Both conserved end residues are part of each CDR3. The order of the fields is J gene, D gene, clone size, V gene, CDR3 protein, CDR3 DNA. D genes are given only for firm matches. The size of a clone is reported for some rows only, either as once, few or many, or as a class for expanded clones.

j_gene: TRBJ1-1; d_gene: NA; abundance: NA; v_gene: TRBV5-1; CDR3aa: CASSTGQTAAFF; CDR3nt: TGCGCCAGCAGCACCGGACAGACAGCAGCTTTCTTT
j_gene: TRBJ2-1; d_gene: NA; abundance: NA; v_gene: TRBV15; CDR3aa: CATQSSSYNEQFF; CDR3nt: TGTGCCACTCAGTCCAGCTCCTACAATGAGCAGTTCTTC
j_gene: TRBJ1-3; d_gene: TRBD1; abundance: few; v_gene: TRBV7-9; CDR3aa: CASSNTGTGFYSGNTIYF; CDR3nt: TGTGCCAGCAGCAATACCGGGACAGGGTTTTACTCTGGAAACACCATATATTTT
j_gene: TRBJ1-4; d_gene: NA; abundance: NA; v_gene: TRBV5-4; CDR3aa: CASSPGSTNEKLFF; CDR3nt: TGTGCCAGCAGCCCAGGGTCAACTAATGAAAAACTGTTTTTT
j_gene: TRBJ2-7; d_gene: TRBD1; abundance: few; v_gene: TRBV2; CDR3aa: CASGRGQAYEQYF; CDR3nt: TGTGCCAGCGGTAGGGGGCAAGCCTACGAGCAGTACTTC
j_gene: TRBJ2-2; d_gene: NA; abundance: NA; v_gene: TRBV7-9; CDR3aa: CASGGTGELFF; CDR3nt: TGTGCCAGTGGAGGGACCGGGGAGCTGTTTTTT
j_gene: TRBJ1-1; d_gene: TRBD1; abundance: NA; v_gene: TRBV18; CDR3aa: CASSEDREEAFF; CDR3nt: TGTGCCAGCTCAGAGGACAGGGAGGAAGCTTTCTTT
j_gene: TRBJ1-4; d_gene: TRBD1; abundance: NA; v_gene: TRBV18; CDR3aa: CASSPTGAGEKLFF; CDR3nt: TGTGCCAGCTCACCCACAGGGGCGGGTGAAAAACTGTTTTTT
j_gene: TRBJ2-4; d_gene: NA; abundance: once; v_gene: TRBV7-9; CDR3aa: CASESQRIQYF; CDR3nt: TGTGCCAGCGAAAGCCAACGCATTCAGTACTTC
j_gene: TRBJ1-1; d_gene: NA; abundance: few; v_gene: TRBV18; CDR3aa: CASSPLMNTEAFF; CDR3nt: TGTGCCAGCTCACCCTTAATGAACACTGAAGCTTTCTTT
j_gene: TRBJ1-2; d_gene: NA; abundance: NA; v_gene: TRBV20-1; CDR3aa: CSASSQRDGYTF; CDR3nt: TGCAGTGCTAGTTCACAGCGGGATGGCTACACCTTC
j_gene: TRBJ2-3; d_gene: TRBD2; abundance: NA; v_gene: TRBV10-3; CDR3aa: CAISVGGTGSADTQYF; CDR3nt: TGTGCCATCAGTGTCGGGGGGACGGGTTCAGCAGATACGCAGTATTTT
j_gene: TRBJ2-5; d_gene: TRBD2; abundance: NA; v_gene: TRBV5-4; CDR3aa: CASSLRGGGSQYF; CDR3nt: TGTGCCAGCAGCTTGAGGGGCGGGGGGTCCCAGTACTTC
j_gene: TRBJ1-2; d_gene: NA; abundance: NA; v_gene: TRBV18; CDR3aa: CASSPKDRDNYGYTF; CDR3nt: TGTGCCAGCTCACCGAAGGACAGAGACAACTATGGCTACACCTTC
j_gene: TRBJ1-4; d_gene: NA; abundance: NA; v_gene: TRBV6-1; CDR3aa: CASSFSNEKLFF; CDR3nt: TGTGCCAGCAGCTTCAGTAATGAAAAACTGTTTTTT
j_gene: TRBJ2-3; d_gene: TRBD1; abundance: once; v_gene: TRBV29-1; CDR3aa: CSVGQGGGTDTQYF; CDR3nt: TGCAGCGTTGGACAGGGGGGAGGAACAGATACGCAGTATTTT
j_gene: TRBJ1-2; d_gene: TRBD1; abundance: NA; v_gene: TRBV5-6; CDR3aa: CASSTNRGGYGYTF; CDR3nt: TGTGCCAGCAGCACCAACAGGGGCGGCTATGGCTACACCTTC
j_gene: TRBJ2-4; d_gene: NA; abundance: few; v_gene: TRBV12-2; CDR3aa: CASRLADGRAYSNIQYF; CDR3nt: TGTGCAAGTCGCTTAGCTGACGGGAGGGCCTATTCGAACATTCAGTACTTC
j_gene: TRBJ2-2; d_gene: TRBD1; abundance: NA; v_gene: TRBV5-1; CDR3aa: CASSFRDRGTGELFF; CDR3nt: TGCGCCAGCAGCTTCCGGGACAGGGGGACCGGGGAGCTGTTTTTT
j_gene: TRBJ2-7; d_gene: TRBD2; abundance: NA; v_gene: TRBV6-2/TRBV6-3; CDR3aa: CASSRLTTSGPKTGQYF; CDR3nt: TGTGCCAGCAGTCGCCTTACGACTAGCGGGCCTAAGACGGGGCAGTACTTC
j_gene: TRBJ1-5; d_gene: NA; abundance: NA; v_gene: TRBV6-2/TRBV6-3; CDR3aa: CASSYYTGGSYNQPQHF; CDR3nt: TGTGCCAGCAGTTACTACACGGGGGGCTCCTACAATCAGCCCCAACATTTT
j_gene: TRBJ2-2; d_gene: NA; abundance: NA; v_gene: TRBV19; CDR3aa: CASSMWDTYTGELFF; CDR3nt: TGTGCCAGTAGTATGTGGGACACCTACACCGGGGAGCTGTTTTTT
j_gene: TRBJ2-1; d_gene: TRBD2; abundance: NA; v_gene: TRBV7-2; CDR3aa: CASSLNGLAGVNEQFF; CDR3nt: TGTGCCAGCAGCTTAAACGGACTAGCGGGAGTAAATGAGCAGTTCTTC
j_gene: TRBJ2-6; d_gene: NA; abundance: NA; v_gene: TRBV2; CDR3aa: CASSRDSTSGANVLTF; CDR3nt: TGTGCCAGCAGCAGGGACTCGACCTCTGGGGCCAACGTCCTGACTTTC
j_gene: TRBJ1-5; d_gene: NA; abundance: NA; v_gene: TRBV7-8; CDR3aa: CASSLLAGNSLLNQPQHF; CDR3nt: TGTGCCAGCAGCTTGCTAGCTGGGAACAGCTTACTCAATCAGCCCCAGCATTTT
j_gene: TRBJ2-3; d_gene: TRBD2; abundance: NA; v_gene: TRBV4-1; CDR3aa: CASSQALAGDTQYF; CDR3nt: TGCGCCAGCAGCCAGGCCCTAGCGGGAGATACGCAGTATTTT
j_gene: TRBJ1-6; d_gene: NA; abundance: few; v_gene: TRBV5-8; CDR3aa: CASSSGVVNSPLHF; CDR3nt: TGTGCCAGCAGCTCAGGGGTTGTGAATTCACCCCTCCACTTT
j_gene: TRBJ2-5; d_gene: NA; abundance: few; v_gene: TRBV27; CDR3aa: CASSSVPQETQYF; CDR3nt: TGTGCCAGCAGTTCGGTTCCCCAAGAGACCCAGTACTTC
j_gene: TRBJ1-5; d_gene: TRBD1; abundance: few; v_gene: TRBV19; CDR3aa: CASSIASGTGGNQPQHF; CDR3nt: TGTGCCAGTAGTATAGCCTCCGGGACAGGGGGAAATCAGCCCCAGCATTTT
j_gene: TRBJ2-3; d_gene: NA; abundance: NA; v_gene: TRBV10-3; CDR3aa: CAISEQRLAHFDTQYF; CDR3nt: TGTGCCATCAGTGAGCAGAGGCTAGCCCACTTCGATACGCAGTATTTT
j_gene: TRBJ2-1; d_gene: TRBD2; abundance: NA; v_gene: TRBV7-9; CDR3aa: CASSLELAGVNEQFF; CDR3nt: TGTGCCAGCAGCTTAGAATTAGCGGGAGTTAATGAGCAGTTCTTC
j_gene: TRBJ2-5; d_gene: NA; abundance: NA; v_gene: TRBV7-2; CDR3aa: CASSSGSGSGETQYF; CDR3nt: TGTGCCAGCAGCTCGGGTTCAGGGAGCGGGGAGACCCAGTACTTC
j_gene: TRBJ2-6; d_gene: TRBD1; abundance: NA; v_gene: TRBV27; CDR3aa: CASSELITGAGANVLTF; CDR3nt: TGTGCCAGCAGCGAACTTATCACAGGGGCTGGGGCCAACGTCCTGACTTTC